This T cell receptor (beta chain) is from a study of technical replicates of blood from four donors. Sequenced by immunoSEQ multiplex PCR; TCRdb stores in-frame clones only, minus some. This sample carries approximately 58,000 clones, about 88% of them seen once, and the ten largest clones take around 5%. This CDR3 spans 16 amino acids. The germline V and J ends were trimmed by 3 bases and 0 bases, with 12 bases remaining between them. The chain recombines TRBV23-1 with TRBJ1-5; D might be TRBD1 (5 bases). TRBV23-1 is filed as an ORF, its function uncertain. The sequence was obtained from a human donor in good health. Some clones in this sample may be carry-over from other donors' samples. Sequenced input: PBMCs. The CDR3 protein is CASSQDTVYSNQPQHF. As DNA, the CDR3 is TGCGCCAGCAGTCAGGACACAGTCTATAGCAATCAGCCCCAGCATTTT.